A selection of T cell receptor beta chains follows, all from one sample in a study of shared clonotypes between healthy human individuals. Data came from immunoSEQ multiplex PCR; TCRdb stores just in-frame clones and leaves some out. In the table there are around 2,000,000 clones, approximately 94% of which are singletons. Sequencing input: naive CD8+ T cells from PBMCs. The origin of the receptors is a man between 18 and 35 years old in good health. Some clones in this sample may be carry-over from other donors' samples. Both conserved end residues are part of each CDR3. The D gene is left open where the match is weak. Clone sizes are given selectively: once, few, many, or a class where the clone is expanded.

clone_size j_call v_call d_call cdr3_nt cdr3_aa
NA TRBJ1-2 TRBV7-9 NA TGTGCCAGCAGCCAAGGGGTGGGGGCAAGCTATGAGGGCTACACCTTC CASSQGVGASYEGYTF
NA TRBJ2-3 TRBV18 NA TGTGCCAGCTCAGATCACCAGCAGAGCACAGATACGCAGTATTTT CASSDHQQSTDTQYF
NA TRBJ2-1 TRBV28 NA TGTGCCGGAGCCCCTACCGGGGAAGACAATGAGCAGTTCTTC CAGAPTGEDNEQFF
NA TRBJ2-7 TRBV19 TRBD1 TGTGCCAGTAGCGACAGGGTGGGGACCAGCTACGAGCAGTACTTC CASSDRVGTSYEQYF
NA TRBJ2-7 TRBV9 TRBD2 TGTGCCAGCAGCGCCTCTAGCGGGAGCTCCTACGAGCAGTACTTC CASSASSGSSYEQYF
NA TRBJ2-7 TRBV6-5 NA TGTGCCAGCAGTTTACAGGAAAGCTCATCCTACGAGCAGTACTTC CASSLQESSSYEQYF
NA TRBJ2-1 TRBV4-1 TRBD1 TGCGCCAGCAGCCAAGAGGGACAGGGGGCATCCGAGCAGTTCTTC CASSQEGQGASEQFF
once TRBJ2-7 TRBV5-8 NA TGTGCCAGCAGCTGGGAACGAAATGGCAGTTTC CASSWERNGSF
NA TRBJ1-1 TRBV9 TRBD1 TGTGCCAGCAGCTACCAGACAGGGGGAGACACTGAAGCTTTCTTT CASSYQTGGDTEAFF
once TRBJ2-3 TRBV9 TRBD2 TGTGCCAGCAGCCCGGGACTAGCGGGCACAGATACGCAGTATTTT CASSPGLAGTDTQYF
NA TRBJ1-5 TRBV10-3 NA TGTGCCATCAGTGAGTCCGGGGCCAATCAGCCCCAGCATTTT CAISESGANQPQHF
NA TRBJ2-3 TRBV13 NA TGTGCCAGCAGCGAGGGAACCGGGACCAGGACGGATACGCAGTATTTT CASSEGTGTRTDTQYF
NA TRBJ1-5 TRBV2 TRBD1 TGTGCCAGCAGTGATCCTAGGGGTGCAGGGGGTACGCCCCAGCATTTT CASSDPRGAGGTPQHF
NA TRBJ2-7 TRBV5-1 NA TGCGCCAGCAGCTCTACGACTTCGAAGACCGGGGCCGTCCGTGACGAGCAGTACTTC CASSSTTSKTGAVRDEQYF
NA TRBJ1-2 TRBV9 NA TGTGCCAGCAGCGCCAAGGCGGGAAGAGCTAACTATGGCTACACCTTC CASSAKAGRANYGYTF
NA TRBJ2-7 TRBV27 NA TGTGCCAGCAGTTTAGCCAGTAGGGGGATAGGTTACGAGCAGTACTTC CASSLASRGIGYEQYF
once TRBJ2-7 TRBV9 NA TGTGCCAGCAGCGTAGGCGGGGCGCCATACGAGCAGTACTTC CASSVGGAPYEQYF
NA TRBJ2-5 TRBV5-1 NA TGCGCCAGCAGCCCTCCCGCCGGAGAAGAGACCCAGTACTTC CASSPPAGEETQYF
NA TRBJ2-6 TRBV7-9 TRBD1 TGTGCCAGCAGCTTAGAGGGGGCGCGGTATACTGGGGCCAACGTCCTGACTTTC CASSLEGARYTGANVLTF
NA TRBJ2-2 TRBV27 NA TGTGCCAGCACTACCTCCATGGGCGGGGAGCTGTTTTTT CASTTSMGGELFF
once TRBJ2-1 TRBV7-8 TRBD1 TGTGCCAGCAGCTCCCGGGACAGAGTAAATGAGCAGTTCTTC CASSSRDRVNEQFF
once TRBJ1-6 TRBV5-6 NA TGTGCCAGCAGCTTCGGGAGCTCCTATAATTCACCCCTCCACTTT CASSFGSSYNSPLHF
NA TRBJ2-3 TRBV28 TRBD1 TGTGCCAGCAGTCCCCGGACAGGTCTCTTAACAGATACGCAGTATTTT CASSPRTGLLTDTQYF
NA TRBJ2-7 TRBV9 TRBD2 TGTGCCAGCAGCGTAGGCGGGGCTAGCGGGACATACGAGCAGTACTTC CASSVGGASGTYEQYF
NA TRBJ2-1 TRBV5-1 TRBD1 TGCGCCAGCAGCTTTTTACAGGGGCCACTTTACAATGAGCAGTTCTTC CASSFLQGPLYNEQFF
NA TRBJ1-4 TRBV7-9 NA TGTGCCAGCAGCGCCCAACCCCTGGAAAAACTGTTTTTT CASSAQPLEKLFF
NA TRBJ2-3 TRBV9 NA TGTGCCAGCAGCGTCCGAGGAGGAACAGATACGCAGTATTTT CASSVRGGTDTQYF
NA TRBJ2-1 TRBV4-2 NA TGTGCCAGCAGTGACGGCAGGCCGCCCAATGAGCAGTTCTTC CASSDGRPPNEQFF